This T cell receptor beta chain was captured by sequencing in a study of OX40 agonist ivuxolimab in advanced cancers. Turning to the study itself: Three patients got partial responses; one had hepatocellular carcinoma and two had cutaneous melanoma.

Findings of the study overall: With doses of 0.1 to 3.0 mg/kg, CD4+ and CD8+ blood T cells had undergone clonal expansion by week 6.

Notes on this clone: What it binds is not known.

Using immunoSEQ multiplex PCR, the repertoire was profiled, and TCRdb retains in-frame clones only, with some absent. The sample carries about 82,000 clones, approximately 82% recorded once. The sequencing used CD4+ or CD8+ T cells sorted from blood, collected in a trial of the OX40 agonist ivuxolimab. The source is an adult with an advanced solid tumor such as melanoma, head and neck, liver or kidney cancer.

CDR3 sequence (DNA): TGTGCCAGCAGCGTAGATCCATTAACCCGGAGCTACACCTTC. Its protein is CASSVDPLTRSYTF. The chain carries TRBV9 and TRBJ1-2, with D unclear. Germline V gene data show CDR1 as SGDLS and CDR2 as YYNGEE. Trimming took 0 bases from V and 9 from J, leaving 15 bases between them. The CDR3 runs to 14 residues. Using reference TRBV9 and TRBJ1-2 for the parts outside the CDR3, the full variable domain is DSGVTQTPKHLITATGQRVTLRCSPRSGDLSVYWYQQSLDQGLQFLIQYYNGEERAKGNILERFSAQQFPDLHSELNLSSLELGDSALYFCASSVDPLTRSYTFGSGTRLTVV.